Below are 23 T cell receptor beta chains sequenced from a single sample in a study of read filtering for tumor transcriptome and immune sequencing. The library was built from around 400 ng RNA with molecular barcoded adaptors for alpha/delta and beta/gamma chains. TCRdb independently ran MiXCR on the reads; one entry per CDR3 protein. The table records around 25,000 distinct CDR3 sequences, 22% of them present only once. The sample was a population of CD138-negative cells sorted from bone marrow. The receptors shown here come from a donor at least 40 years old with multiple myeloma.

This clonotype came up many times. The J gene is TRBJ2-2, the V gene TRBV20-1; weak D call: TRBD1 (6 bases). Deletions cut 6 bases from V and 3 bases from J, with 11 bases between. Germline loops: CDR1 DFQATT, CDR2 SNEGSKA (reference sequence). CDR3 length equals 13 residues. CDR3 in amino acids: CSAGQSDTGELFF. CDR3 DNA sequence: TGCAGTGCAGGACAGTCTGACACCGGGGAGCTGTTTTTT.

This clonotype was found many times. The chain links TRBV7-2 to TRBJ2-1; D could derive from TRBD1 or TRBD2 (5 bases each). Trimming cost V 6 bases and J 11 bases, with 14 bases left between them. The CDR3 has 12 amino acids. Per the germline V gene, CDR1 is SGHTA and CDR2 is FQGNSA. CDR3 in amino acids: CASRPDEGQQFF. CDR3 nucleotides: TGTGCCAGCAGACCCGACGAGGGGCAGCAGTTCTTC. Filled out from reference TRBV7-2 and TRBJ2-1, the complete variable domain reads GAGVSQSPSNKVTEKGKDVELRCDPISGHTALYWYRQSLGQGLEFLIYFQGNSAPDKSGLPSDRFSAERTGGSVSTLTIQRTQQEDSAVYLCASRPDEGQQFFGPGTRLTVL.

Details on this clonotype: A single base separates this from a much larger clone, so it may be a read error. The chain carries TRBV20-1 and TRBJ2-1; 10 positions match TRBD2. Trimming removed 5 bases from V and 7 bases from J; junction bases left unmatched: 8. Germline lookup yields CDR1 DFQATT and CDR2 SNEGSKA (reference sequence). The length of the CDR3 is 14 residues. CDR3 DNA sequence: TGCAGTGCTGGAGCGGGGGGGCCTAAAAATGAGCAGTTCTTC. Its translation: CSAGAGGPKNEQFF.

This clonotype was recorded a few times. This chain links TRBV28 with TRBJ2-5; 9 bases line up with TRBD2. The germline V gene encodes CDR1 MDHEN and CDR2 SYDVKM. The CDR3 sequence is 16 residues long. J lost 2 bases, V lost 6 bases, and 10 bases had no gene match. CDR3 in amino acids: CASRPAGGYLQETQYF. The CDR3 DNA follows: TGTGCCAGCAGACCCGCGGGGGGGTATCTTCAAGAGACCCAGTACTTC. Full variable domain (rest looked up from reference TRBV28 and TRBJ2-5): DVKVTQSSRYLVKRTGEKVFLECVQDMDHENMFWYRQDPGLGLRLIYFSYDVKMKEKGDIPEGYSVSREKKERFSLILESASTNQTSMYLCASRPAGGYLQETQYFGPGTRLLVL.

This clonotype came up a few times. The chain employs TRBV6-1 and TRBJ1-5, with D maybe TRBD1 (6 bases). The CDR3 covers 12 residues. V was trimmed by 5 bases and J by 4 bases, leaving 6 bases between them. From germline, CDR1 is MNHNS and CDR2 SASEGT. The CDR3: CASSQGNQPQHF. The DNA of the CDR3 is TGTGCCAGCAGTCAGGGGAATCAGCCCCAGCATTTT.

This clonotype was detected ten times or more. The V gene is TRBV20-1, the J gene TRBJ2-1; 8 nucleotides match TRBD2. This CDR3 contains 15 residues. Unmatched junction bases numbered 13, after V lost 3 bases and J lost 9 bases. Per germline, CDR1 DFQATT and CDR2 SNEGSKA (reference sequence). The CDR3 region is CSARGRGGLDGEQFF. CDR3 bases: TGCAGTGCTAGGGGTCGGGGGGGATTAGATGGTGAGCAGTTCTTC.

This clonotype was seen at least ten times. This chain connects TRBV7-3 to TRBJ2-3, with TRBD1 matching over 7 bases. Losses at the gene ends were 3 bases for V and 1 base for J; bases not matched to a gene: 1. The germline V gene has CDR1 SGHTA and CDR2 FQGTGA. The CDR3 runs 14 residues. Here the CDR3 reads CASSFQGGTDTQYF. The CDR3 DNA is TGTGCCAGCAGCTTCCAGGGGGGCACAGATACGCAGTATTTT.

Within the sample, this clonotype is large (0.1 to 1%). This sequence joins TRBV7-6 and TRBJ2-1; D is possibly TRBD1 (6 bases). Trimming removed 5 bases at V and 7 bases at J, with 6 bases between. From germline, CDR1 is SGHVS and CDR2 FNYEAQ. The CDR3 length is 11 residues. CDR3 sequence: CASSQGNEQFF. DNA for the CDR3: TGTGCCAGCAGCCAGGGGAATGAGCAGTTCTTC.

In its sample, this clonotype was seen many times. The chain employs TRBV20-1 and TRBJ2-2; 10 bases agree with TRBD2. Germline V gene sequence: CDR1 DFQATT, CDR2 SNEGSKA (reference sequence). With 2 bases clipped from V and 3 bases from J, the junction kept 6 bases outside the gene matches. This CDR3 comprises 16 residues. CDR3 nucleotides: TGCAGTGCTAGACCTCTAGCGGGGGAATACACCGGGGAGCTGTTTTTT. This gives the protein CSARPLAGEYTGELFF.

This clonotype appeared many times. CDR3 in amino acids: CASSEFTEHSPLHF. The CDR3 DNA follows: TGTGCCAGCAGTGAATTCACAGAGCATTCACCCCTCCACTTT. The V and J genes are TRBV6-1 and TRBJ1-6; D unresolved. CDR1 MNHNS and CDR2 SASEGT come from the germline V gene. Trimming stripped 2 bases from V and 8 bases from J, with 10 bases between. The CDR3 runs 14 residues.

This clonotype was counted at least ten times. The CDR3 DNA follows: TGTGCCAGCAGGGGGGACGGTCGGGCCGGGGAGCTGTTTTTT. Encoded protein: CASRGDGRAGELFF. This chain uses TRBV12-3 or TRBV12-4 with TRBJ2-2; either TRBD1 or TRBD2 may supply D (5 bases each). This CDR3 is 14 amino acids long. V was clipped by 6 bases and J by 6 bases, with 14 bases between them.

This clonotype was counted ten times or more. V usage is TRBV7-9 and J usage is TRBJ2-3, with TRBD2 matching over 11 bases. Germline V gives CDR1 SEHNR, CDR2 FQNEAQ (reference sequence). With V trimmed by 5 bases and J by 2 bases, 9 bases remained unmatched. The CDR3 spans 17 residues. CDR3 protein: CASSLDTSGGFTDTQYF. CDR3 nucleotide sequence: TGTGCCAGCAGCCTGGATACTAGCGGGGGTTTCACAGATACGCAGTATTTT.

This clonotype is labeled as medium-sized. The CDR3 DNA reads TGTGCCAGCAGCCACTGGCATGGAGAAAAACTGTTTTTT. Amino acid sequence: CASSHWHGEKLFF. This rearrangement joins TRBV6-5 to TRBJ1-4; no reliable D call. Trimming left V 6 bases short and J 8 bases short, with 13 bases between. Germline V gene lookup returns CDR1 MNHEY and CDR2 SVGAGI. CDR3 size: 13 residues.

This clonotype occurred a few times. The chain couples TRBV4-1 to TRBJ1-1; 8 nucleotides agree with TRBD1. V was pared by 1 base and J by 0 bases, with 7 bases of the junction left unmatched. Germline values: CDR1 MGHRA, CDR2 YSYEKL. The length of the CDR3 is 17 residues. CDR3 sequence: CASSQVGQGIMNTEAFF. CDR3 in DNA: TGCGCCAGCAGCCAAGTAGGACAGGGAATCATGAACACTGAAGCTTTCTTT.

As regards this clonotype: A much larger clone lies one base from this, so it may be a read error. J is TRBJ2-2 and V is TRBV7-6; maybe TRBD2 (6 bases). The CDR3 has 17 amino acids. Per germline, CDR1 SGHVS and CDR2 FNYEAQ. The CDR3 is CASSSTQGPTNTGGLFF. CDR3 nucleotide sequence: TGTGCCAGCAGCTCAACCCAGGGACCTACGAACACCGGGGGGCTGTTTTTT.

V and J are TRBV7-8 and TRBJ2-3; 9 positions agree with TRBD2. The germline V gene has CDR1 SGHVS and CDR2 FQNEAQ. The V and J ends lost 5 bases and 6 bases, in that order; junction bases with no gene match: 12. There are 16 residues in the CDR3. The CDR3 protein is CASSHWGGGASDTQYF. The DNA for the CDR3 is TGTGCCAGCAGCCACTGGGGCGGGGGGGCCTCCGATACGCAGTATTTT.

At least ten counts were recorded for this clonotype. Here the CDR3 DNA reads TGCGCCAGCAGTCCAACCCGGGGGGGTGAAAAACTGTTTTTT. Translating gives CASSPTRGGEKLFF. The V gene is TRBV4-1, the J gene TRBJ1-4; D possibly corresponds to TRBD1 (5 bases). This CDR3 contains 14 residues. Germline-derived CDR1 and CDR2 are MGHRA and YSYEKL. Trimming cost V 6 bases and J 7 bases, with 15 bases left between them.

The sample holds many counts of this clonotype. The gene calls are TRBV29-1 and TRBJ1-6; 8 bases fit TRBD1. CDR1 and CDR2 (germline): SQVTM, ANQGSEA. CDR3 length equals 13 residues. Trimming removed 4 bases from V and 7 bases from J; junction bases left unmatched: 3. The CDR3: CSVGRDRNSPLHF. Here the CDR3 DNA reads TGCAGCGTTGGCCGGGACAGGAATTCACCCCTCCACTTT.

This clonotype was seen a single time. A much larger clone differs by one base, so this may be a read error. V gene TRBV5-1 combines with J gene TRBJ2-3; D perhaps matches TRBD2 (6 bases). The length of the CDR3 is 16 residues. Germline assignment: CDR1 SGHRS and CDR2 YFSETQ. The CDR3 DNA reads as TGCGCCGGCAGACCAGCGCCGGGACTCAGCACAGATACGCAGTATTTT. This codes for CAGRPAPGLSTDTQYF.

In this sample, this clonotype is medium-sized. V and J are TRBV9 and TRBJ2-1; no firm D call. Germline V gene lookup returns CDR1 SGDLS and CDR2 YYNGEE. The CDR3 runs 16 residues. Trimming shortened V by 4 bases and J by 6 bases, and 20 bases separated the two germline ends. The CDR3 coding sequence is TGTGCCAGCAGCTCACGGACCAGCGCGGTCTCCAATGAGCAGTTCTTC. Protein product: CASSSRTSAVSNEQFF.

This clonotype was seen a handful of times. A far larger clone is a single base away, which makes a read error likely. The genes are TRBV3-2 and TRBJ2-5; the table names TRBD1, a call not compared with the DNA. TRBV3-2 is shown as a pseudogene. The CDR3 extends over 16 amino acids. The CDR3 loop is CASSQDRSGATEAQYF. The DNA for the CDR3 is TGTGCCAGCAGCCAAGATCGTTCAGGGGCTACGGAGGCCCAGTACTTC.

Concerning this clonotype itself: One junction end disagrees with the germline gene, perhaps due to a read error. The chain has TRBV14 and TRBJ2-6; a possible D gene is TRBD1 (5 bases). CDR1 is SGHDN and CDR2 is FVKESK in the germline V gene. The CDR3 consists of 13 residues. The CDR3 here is CACSRQGANGLTF. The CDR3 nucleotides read TGTGCCTGCAGCCGACAAGGGGCCAACGGCCTGACTTTC.

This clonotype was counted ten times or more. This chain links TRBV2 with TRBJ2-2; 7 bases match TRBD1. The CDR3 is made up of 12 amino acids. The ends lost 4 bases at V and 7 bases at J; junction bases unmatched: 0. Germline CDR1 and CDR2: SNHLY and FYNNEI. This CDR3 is CASSGDSGELFF. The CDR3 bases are TGTGCCAGCAGTGGGGACAGCGGGGAGCTGTTTTTT.